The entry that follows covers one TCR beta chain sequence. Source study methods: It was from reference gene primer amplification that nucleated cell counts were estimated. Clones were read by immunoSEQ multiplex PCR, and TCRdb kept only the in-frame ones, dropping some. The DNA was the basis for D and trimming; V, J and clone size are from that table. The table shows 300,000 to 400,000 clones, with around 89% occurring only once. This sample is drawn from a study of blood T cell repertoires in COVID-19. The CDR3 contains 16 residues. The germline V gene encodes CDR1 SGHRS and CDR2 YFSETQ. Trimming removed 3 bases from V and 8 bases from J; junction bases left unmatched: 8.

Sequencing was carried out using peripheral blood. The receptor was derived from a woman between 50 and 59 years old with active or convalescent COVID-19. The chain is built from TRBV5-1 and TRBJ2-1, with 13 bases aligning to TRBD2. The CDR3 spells CASSSGLAGDRYEQFF. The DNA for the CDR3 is TGCGCCAGCAGCTCCGGACTAGCGGGAGATAGGTATGAGCAGTTCTTC.